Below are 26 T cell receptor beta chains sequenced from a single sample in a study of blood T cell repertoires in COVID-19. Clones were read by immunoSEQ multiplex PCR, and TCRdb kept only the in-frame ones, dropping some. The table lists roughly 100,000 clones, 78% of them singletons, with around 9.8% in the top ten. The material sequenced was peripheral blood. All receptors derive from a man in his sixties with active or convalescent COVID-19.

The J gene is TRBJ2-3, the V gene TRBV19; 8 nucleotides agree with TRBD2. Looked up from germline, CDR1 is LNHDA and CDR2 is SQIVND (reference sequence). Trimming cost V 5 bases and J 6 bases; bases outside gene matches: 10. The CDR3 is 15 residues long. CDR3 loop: CASSPPAGGFDTQYF. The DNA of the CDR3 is TGTGCCAGTAGTCCGCCTGCGGGAGGCTTTGATACGCAGTATTTT.

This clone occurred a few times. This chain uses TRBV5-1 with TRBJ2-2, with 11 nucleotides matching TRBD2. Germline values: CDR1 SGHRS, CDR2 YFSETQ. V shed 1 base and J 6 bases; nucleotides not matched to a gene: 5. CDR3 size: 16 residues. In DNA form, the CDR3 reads TGCGCCAGCAGCTTGATGGCTAGCGGGAGGTCCGGGGAGCTGTTTTTT. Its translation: CASSLMASGRSGELFF.

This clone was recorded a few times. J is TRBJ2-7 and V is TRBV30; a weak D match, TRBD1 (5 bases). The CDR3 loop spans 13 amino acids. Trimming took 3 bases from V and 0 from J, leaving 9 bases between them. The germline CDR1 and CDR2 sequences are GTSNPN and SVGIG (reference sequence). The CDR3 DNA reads TGTGCCTGGAGATCCCAGGGCTCCTACGAGCAGTACTTC. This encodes CAWRSQGSYEQYF.

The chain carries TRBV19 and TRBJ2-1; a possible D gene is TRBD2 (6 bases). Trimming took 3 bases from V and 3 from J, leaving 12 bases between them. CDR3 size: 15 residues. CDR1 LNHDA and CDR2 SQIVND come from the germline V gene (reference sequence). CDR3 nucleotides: TGTGCCAGTAGTATTTTGCGGGGAGTCTACAATGAGCAGTTCTTC. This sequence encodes CASSILRGVYNEQFF.

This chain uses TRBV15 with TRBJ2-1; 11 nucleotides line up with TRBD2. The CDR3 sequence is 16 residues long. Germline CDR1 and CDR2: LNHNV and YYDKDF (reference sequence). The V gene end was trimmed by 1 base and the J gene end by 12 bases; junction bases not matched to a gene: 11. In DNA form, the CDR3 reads TGTGCCACCAGCAGAGGCACTAGCGGGAGTAGGGTTTGGCAGTTCTTC. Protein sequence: CATSRGTSGSRVWQFF.

CDR3 residues: CATSRQGARVSPLHF. In DNA, the CDR3 is TGTGCCACCAGCAGACAGGGGGCGCGGGTTTCACCCCTCCACTTT. The chain is built from TRBV15 and TRBJ1-6, with TRBD1 matching over 8 bases. Germline V gene sequence: CDR1 LNHNV, CDR2 YYDKDF (reference sequence). The CDR3 length is 15 residues. The trim removed 2 bases at V and 9 bases at J, leaving 6 bases unmatched. Full variable domain (remainder filled in from reference TRBV15 and TRBJ1-6): DAMVIQNPRYQVTQFGKPVTLSCSQTLNHNVMYWYQQKSSQAPKLLFHYYDKDFNNEADTPDNFQSRRPNTSFCFLDIRSPGLGDTAMYLCATSRQGARVSPLHFGNGTRLTVT.

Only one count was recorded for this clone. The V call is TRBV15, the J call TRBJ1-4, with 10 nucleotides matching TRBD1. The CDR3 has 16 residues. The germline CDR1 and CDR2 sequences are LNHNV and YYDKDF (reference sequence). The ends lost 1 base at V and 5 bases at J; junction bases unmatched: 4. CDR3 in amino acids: CATSRGTGGENEKLFF. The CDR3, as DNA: TGTGCCACCAGCAGAGGGACAGGGGGTGAGAATGAAAAACTGTTTTTT.

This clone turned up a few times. The CDR3: CASSPIAGTSTNEQFF. The DNA of the CDR3 is TGTGCCAGCAGCCCCATCGCCGGGACTAGCACCAATGAGCAGTTCTTC. V and J are TRBV7-9 and TRBJ2-1, with TRBD2 matching 9 bases. Germline V CDR1 and CDR2: SEHNR, FQNEAQ (reference sequence). V was clipped by 5 bases and J by 6 bases; unmatched bases: 11. The CDR3 loop spans 16 amino acids. Full variable domain (remainder filled in from reference TRBV7-9 and TRBJ2-1): DTGVSQNPRHKITKRGQNVTFRCDPISEHNRLYWYRQTLGQGPEFLTYFQNEAQLEKSRLLSDRFSAERPKGSFSTLEIQRTEQGDSAMYLCASSPIAGTSTNEQFFGPGTRLTVL.

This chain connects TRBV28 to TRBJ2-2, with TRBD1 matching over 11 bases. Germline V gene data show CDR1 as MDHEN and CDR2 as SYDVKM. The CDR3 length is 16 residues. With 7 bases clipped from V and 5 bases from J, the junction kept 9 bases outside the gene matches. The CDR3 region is CASTLPGTGGTGELFF. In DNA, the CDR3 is TGTGCCAGCACCCTACCCGGGACAGGGGGAACCGGGGAGCTGTTTTTT.

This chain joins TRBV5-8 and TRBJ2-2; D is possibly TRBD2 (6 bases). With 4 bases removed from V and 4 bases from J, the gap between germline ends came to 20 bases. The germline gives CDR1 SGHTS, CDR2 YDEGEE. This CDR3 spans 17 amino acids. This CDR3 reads CASSLTLSRDSTGELFF. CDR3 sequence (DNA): TGTGCCAGCAGCCTTACCCTCTCGCGGGATAGCACCGGGGAGCTGTTTTTT. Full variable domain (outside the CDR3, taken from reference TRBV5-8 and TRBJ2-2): EAGVTQSPTHLIKTRGQQATLRCSPISGHTSVYWYQQALGLGLQFLLWYDEGEERNRGNFPPRFSGRQFPNYSSELNVNALELEDSALYLCASSLTLSRDSTGELFFGEGSRLTVL.

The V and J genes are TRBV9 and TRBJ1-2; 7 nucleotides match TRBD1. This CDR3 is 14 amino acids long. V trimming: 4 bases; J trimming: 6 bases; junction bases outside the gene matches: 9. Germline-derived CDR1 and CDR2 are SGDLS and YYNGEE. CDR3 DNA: TGTGCCAGCAGCACCTCCGGGACAGTTCATGGCTACACCTTC. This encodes CASSTSGTVHGYTF.

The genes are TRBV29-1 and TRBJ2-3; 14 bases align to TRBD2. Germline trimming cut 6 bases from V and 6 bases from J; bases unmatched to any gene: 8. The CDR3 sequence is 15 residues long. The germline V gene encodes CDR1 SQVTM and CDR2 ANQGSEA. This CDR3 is CSVLTSGRARDTQYF. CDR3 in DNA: TGCAGCGTCCTGACTAGCGGGAGGGCCAGGGATACGCAGTATTTT.

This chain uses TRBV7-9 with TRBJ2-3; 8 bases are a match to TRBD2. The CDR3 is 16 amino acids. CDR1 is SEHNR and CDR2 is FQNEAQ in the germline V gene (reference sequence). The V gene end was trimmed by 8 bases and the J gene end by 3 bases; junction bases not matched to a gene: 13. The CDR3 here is CASSTSWREATDTQYF. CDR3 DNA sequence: TGTGCCAGCTCTACCTCCTGGCGGGAGGCAACAGATACGCAGTATTTT.

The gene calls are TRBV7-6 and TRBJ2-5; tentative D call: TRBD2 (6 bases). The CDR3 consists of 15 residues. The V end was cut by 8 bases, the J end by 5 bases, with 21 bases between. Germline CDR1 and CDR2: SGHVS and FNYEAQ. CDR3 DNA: TGTGCCAGCCGAGGCGGCGGGGCGGGTTGGGAGACCCAGTACTTC. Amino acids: CASRGGGAGWETQYF.

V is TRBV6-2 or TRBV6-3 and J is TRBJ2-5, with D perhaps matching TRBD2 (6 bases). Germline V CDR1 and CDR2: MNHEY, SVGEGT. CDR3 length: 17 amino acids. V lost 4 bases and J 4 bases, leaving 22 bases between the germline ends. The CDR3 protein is CASSWGTLAGPRETQYF. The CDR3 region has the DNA TGTGCCAGCAGTTGGGGAACTCTGGCGGGACCCCGAGAGACCCAGTACTTC.

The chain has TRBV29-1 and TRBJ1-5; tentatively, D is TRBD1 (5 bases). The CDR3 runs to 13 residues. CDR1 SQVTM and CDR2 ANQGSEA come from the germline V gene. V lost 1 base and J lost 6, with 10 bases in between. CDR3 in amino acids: CSVEGGWGQPQHF. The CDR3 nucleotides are TGCAGCGTTGAAGGGGGCTGGGGTCAGCCCCAGCATTTT.

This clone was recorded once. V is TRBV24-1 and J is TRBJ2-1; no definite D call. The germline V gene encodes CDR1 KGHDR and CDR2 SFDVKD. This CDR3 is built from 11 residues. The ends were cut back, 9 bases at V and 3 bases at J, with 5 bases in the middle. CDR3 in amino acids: CATELYNEQFF. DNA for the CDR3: TGTGCCACCGAGCTCTACAATGAGCAGTTCTTC.

The CDR3 protein is CASSLAPPGRRISVSNEQFF. The CDR3 DNA is TGTGCCAGCAGCTTAGCGCCCCCCGGGAGGAGGATTAGCGTCTCCAATGAGCAGTTCTTC. The rearrangement uses TRBV7-6 and TRBJ2-1; the match to TRBD2 covers 7 bases. The CDR3 length is 20 residues. J was trimmed by 6 bases and V by 0 bases; bases with no gene match: 20. Germline V gene lookup returns CDR1 SGHVS and CDR2 FNYEAQ.

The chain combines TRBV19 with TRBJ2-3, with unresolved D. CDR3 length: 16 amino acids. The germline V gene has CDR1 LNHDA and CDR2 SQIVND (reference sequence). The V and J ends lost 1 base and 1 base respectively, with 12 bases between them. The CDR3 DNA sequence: TGTGCCAGTAGTATAGCTAGAAAGGTGGGCACAGATACGCAGTATTTT. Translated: CASSIARKVGTDTQYF.

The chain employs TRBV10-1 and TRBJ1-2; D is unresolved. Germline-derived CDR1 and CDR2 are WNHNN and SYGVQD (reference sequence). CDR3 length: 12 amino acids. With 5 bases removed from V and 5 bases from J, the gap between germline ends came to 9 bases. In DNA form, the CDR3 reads TGCGCCAGCAGTAACAGCCGATATGGCTACACCTTC. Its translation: CASSNSRYGYTF.

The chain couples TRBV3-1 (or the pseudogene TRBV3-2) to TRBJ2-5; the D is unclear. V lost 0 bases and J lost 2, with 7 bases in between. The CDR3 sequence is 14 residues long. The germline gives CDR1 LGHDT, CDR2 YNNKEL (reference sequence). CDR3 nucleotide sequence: TGTGCCAGCAGCCAAGAACAGTTACAAGAGACCCAGTACTTC. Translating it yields CASSQEQLQETQYF.

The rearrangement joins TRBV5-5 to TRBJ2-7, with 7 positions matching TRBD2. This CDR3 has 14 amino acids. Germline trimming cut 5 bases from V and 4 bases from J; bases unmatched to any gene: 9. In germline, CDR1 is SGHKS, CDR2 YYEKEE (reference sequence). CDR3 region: CASSGPGGFYEQYV. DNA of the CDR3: TGTGCCAGCAGTGGGCCGGGGGGTTTTTACGAGCAGTACGTC.

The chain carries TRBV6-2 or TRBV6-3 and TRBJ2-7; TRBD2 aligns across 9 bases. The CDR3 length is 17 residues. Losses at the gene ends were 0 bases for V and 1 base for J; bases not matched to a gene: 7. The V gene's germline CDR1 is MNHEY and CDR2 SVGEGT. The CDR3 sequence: CASSYSPSGRSSYEQYV. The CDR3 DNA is TGTGCCAGCAGTTACTCCCCGAGCGGGAGGTCTTCCTACGAGCAGTACGTC.

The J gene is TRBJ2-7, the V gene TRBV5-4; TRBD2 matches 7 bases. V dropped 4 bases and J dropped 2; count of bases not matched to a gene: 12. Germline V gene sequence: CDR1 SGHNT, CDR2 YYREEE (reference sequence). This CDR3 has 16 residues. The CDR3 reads CASSRDWGGRPYEQYF. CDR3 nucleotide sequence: TGTGCCAGCAGCCGTGACTGGGGGGGTCGGCCCTACGAGCAGTACTTC. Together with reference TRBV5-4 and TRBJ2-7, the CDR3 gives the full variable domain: ETGVTQSPTHLIKTRGQQVTLRCSSQSGHNTVSWYQQALGQGPQFIFQYYREEENGRGNFPPRFSGLQFPNYSSELNVNALELDDSALYLCASSRDWGGRPYEQYFGPGTRLTVT.

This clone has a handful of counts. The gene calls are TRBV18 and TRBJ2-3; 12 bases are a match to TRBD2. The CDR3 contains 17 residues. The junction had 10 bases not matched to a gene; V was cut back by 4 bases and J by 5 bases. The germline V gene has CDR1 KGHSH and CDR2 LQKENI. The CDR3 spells CASSLPGLAGRGDTQYF. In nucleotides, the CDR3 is TGTGCCAGCTCACTTCCGGGACTAGCGGGCCGTGGAGATACGCAGTATTTT.

The CDR3 reads CASSLNPSPRGYTF. The CDR3 nucleotides read TGTGCCAGCAGTTTAAACCCGAGTCCCCGGGGCTACACCTTC. The V and J genes are TRBV28 and TRBJ1-2; no reliable D call. Trimming cost V 2 bases and J 8 bases, with 15 bases left between them. Germline CDR1 MDHEN, CDR2 SYDVKM. The CDR3 extends over 14 amino acids.